This TCR beta chain was retrieved from a study of T cells after yellow fever vaccination. The 5'RACE template-switching step produced TCR cDNA and added a universal primer site and UMIs. Using its own MiXCR run on the 5' RACE reads, TCRdb lists one record per CDR3 protein. The profile covers 300,000 to 400,000 distinct CDR3 sequences, with over 5% appearing a single time and about 15% taken by the ten largest. Trimming removed 8 bases from V and 2 bases from J, with 15 bases in between. The CDR3 is 15 residues long. This clonotype was seen many times. The sequence derives from a man aged 30 to 39 who received the YFV17D yellow fever vaccine. Sequenced material: PBMCs, taken 5 days after the yellow fever booster vaccination. V is TRBV12-3 or TRBV12-4 and J is TRBJ2-2, with a weak D call TRBD1 (6 bases). CDR3 sequence: CASHQGSVNTGELFF. DNA of the CDR3: TGTGCCAGCCACCAGGGGAGTGTAAACACCGGGGAGCTGTTTTTT.